This T cell receptor (beta chain) appears in the sequencing data of a study of T cells after yellow fever vaccination. The study's findings and limits: Abundant contaminating clonotypes from the bulk population could appear in FACS-sorted repertoires. A limited proportion of clonotypes was detected within both the CD4 and CD8 compartments.

CDR1 is LNHDA, CDR2 SQIVND, per germline (reference sequence). The CDR3 consists of 17 residues. Trimming removed 5 bases at V and 5 bases at J, with 21 bases between. For this clonotype: What it binds is unknown.

MiXCR was run by TCRdb on the 5' RACE reads, yielding one entry per CDR3 protein. The sample shows 300,000 to 350,000 distinct CDR3 sequences, roughly 4% of them seen only once. The specimen was PBMCs, collected 5 days after the yellow fever booster vaccination. J is TRBJ2-2 and V is TRBV19; the D gene is possibly TRBD1 (6 bases). This clonotype was sampled from a young man who received the YFV17D yellow fever vaccine. The CDR3 DNA sequence: TGTGCCAGTAGTTCCCCGGGCAGGGGCGAGAAGACCGGGGAGCTGTTTTTT. Its translation is CASSSPGRGEKTGELFF.